Detailed here is one TCR beta chain. The antigen this receptor binds is unknown. Base qualities are not recorded, but no much larger clone differs from it by a single base. The collaborating institutions used their own protocols to collect whole blood in K2EDTA tubes. Collaborator samples were shipped for TCRbeta analysis as frozen whole blood, isolated PBMCs, or DNA extracted from either sample type. The data were taken from a study of blood T cell repertoires in COVID-19 (dated by TCRdb to the early 2020s). With regard to the full study: Samples covering the acute and convalescent phases of COVID-19 were provided by collaborators in the United States, Italy and Spain. The material from the prospective study consisted of cDNA or gDNA derived from T cells, B-cell-depleted T cells, or PBMCs. Subjects who had been exposed to COVID-19, were actively infected with it, or had recovered from it provided the deeply sampled blood TCRbeta repertoires that made up the dataset. The repertoires were released in a freely available public database intended as a resource for research on the immune response to SARS-CoV-2. Samples came from the ongoing ImmuneRACE study (first 160 participants) plus 1,254 subjects from 6 global collaborators. Sample metadata almost always included a de-identified subject ID, COVID-19 status, age in years and sex. Where HLA class I and class II types were available, the types were taken from metadata supplied by the sample provider, not from assay-based typing.

General findings and caveats noted by the study authors: The quantity of clinical and demographic metadata differed by source and by participant and was supplied without curation.

TCRbeta CDR3 regions were amplified from genomic DNA using the immunoSEQ Assay, a bias-controlled multiplex PCR. On the authors' methods: Within the assay, amplification of reference gene primers was used to estimate how many nucleated cells each sample contained. Sequence reads were collapsed and filtered to measure the absolute abundance of every unique TCRbeta CDR3 rearrangement. For each sample, productive Simpson clonality was calculated as the square root of Simpson's diversity index over productive rearrangements. Imported from immuneACCESS, the table was reduced by TCRdb to in-frame sequences with V and J called. These copies leave out some clones; in studies compared against another copy, an unresolved V gene accounts for under half, and the cause of the remainder is not known. V and J calls and clone size are copied from that table; D and trimming were computed from the DNA. Across this sample there are 200,000 to 300,000 clones, with 75% to 90% seen only once. Of the sample, under 2.5% falls within the top ten clones.

The trim is 6 bases for V and 6 bases for J, with a gap of 13 bases between the germline ends. The CDR3 runs 13 amino acids, cysteine and phenylalanine included. Only the CDR3 DNA stays, 39 bases, in frame from base 1. Here the chain combines TRBV12-3 or TRBV12-4 and TRBJ2-3, with the D gene not clear enough to name. Sequencing input: peripheral blood. The sequence was collected from a man aged 25 to 45 with active or convalescent COVID-19. Here the CDR3 is given as CASSLARIDTQYF. In nucleotides, the sequence is TGTGCCAGCAGCCTGGCCAGGATTGATACGCAGTATTTT.